The 21 T cell receptor beta chains below were found in one sample sequenced in a study of T cells in Graves' hyperthyroidism and ophthalmopathy. Researchers took RNA transcripts and amplified the TCR beta CDR3 regions from them. HTBI primers were used for first-round RT-PCR of the TCR CDR3. TCRdb reanalysed the multiplex PCR reads using MiXCR and keeps one entry per CDR3 protein. The sample has some 570,000 distinct CDR3 sequences, approximately 15% seen once. Sequencing was carried out using blood. The receptors come from a woman under 30 with Graves' ophthalmopathy.

Ten or more counts support this clonotype. J is TRBJ2-1 and V is TRBV29-1; 7 bases align to TRBD2. With V trimmed by 7 bases and J by 0 bases, 6 bases remained unmatched. Germline loops: CDR1 SQVTM, CDR2 ANQGSEA. The CDR3 loop spans 14 amino acids. The CDR3 sequence is CSAPSGTSYNEQFF. In DNA, the CDR3 is TGCAGCGCCCCAAGCGGGACCTCCTACAATGAGCAGTTCTTC.

V usage is TRBV5-1 and J usage is TRBJ1-2; 8 nucleotides line up with TRBD1. V shed 3 bases, J shed 6 bases, and the junction held 7 bases outside the gene matches. Germline CDR1 and CDR2: SGHRS and YFSETQ. This CDR3 has 14 amino acids. The CDR3 protein is CASSSADRGHGYTF. The CDR3 DNA is TGCGCCAGCAGCTCTGCTGACAGGGGTCATGGCTACACCTTC.

This clonotype was found a few times. This chain uses TRBV20-1 with TRBJ1-6; D may be TRBD1 (6 bases). The germline CDR1 and CDR2 sequences are DFQATT and SNEGSKA (reference sequence). This CDR3 has 15 amino acids. Trimming shortened V by 1 base and J by 10 bases, and 17 bases separated the two germline ends. The CDR3 protein is CSARVQGTDESPLHF. The CDR3 DNA is TGCAGTGCTAGAGTTCAGGGGACGGACGAATCACCCCTCCACTTT.

This clonotype was counted many times. The V and J genes are TRBV27 and TRBJ1-1; D unresolved. The CDR3 spans 18 residues. Trimming took 2 bases from V and 3 from J, leaving 22 bases between them. Germline CDR1 reads MNHEY; CDR2 reads SMNVEV (reference sequence). In DNA, the CDR3 is TGTGCCAGCAGTTTAACACAAGGCCCTAATCCCCTGGACACTGAAGCTTTCTTT. This sequence encodes CASSLTQGPNPLDTEAFF.

Remarks on this clonotype: A much larger clone differs by one base, so this may be a read error. Here the CDR3 DNA reads TGTGCCAGCCGGTACAATAACTATGGCCACACCTTC. It specifies CASRYNNYGHTF. The V and J genes are TRBV12-3 or TRBV12-4 and TRBJ1-2, with unresolved D. This CDR3 comprises 12 residues.

This clonotype was observed at least ten times. This chain uses TRBV10-2 with TRBJ2-7; 7 bases match TRBD2. Germline loops: CDR1 WSHSY, CDR2 SAAADI. J lost 6 bases, V lost 2 bases, and 7 bases had no gene match. The CDR3 has 14 residues. CDR3 sequence reads: CASSEMGGRGEQYF. CDR3 sequence (DNA): TGCGCCAGCAGTGAGATGGGAGGGCGGGGCGAGCAGTACTTC.

The CDR3 bases are TGTGCCACCAGTGATCGACACTCAGGGGGCAGGTATCAATCGGGAGAGCAGTACTTC. This encodes CATSDRHSGGRYQSGEQYF. V and J are TRBV24-1 and TRBJ2-7, with 8 bases identical to TRBD1. V lost 3 bases and J lost 7; bases outside the gene matches: 22. CDR3 length equals 19 residues. The germline V gene encodes CDR1 KGHDR and CDR2 SFDVKD.

As to this clonotype: Since a much larger clone is just one base distant, this may be a read error. The V and J genes are TRBV20-1 and TRBJ1-5; D uncertain. This CDR3 is 17 amino acids long. V lost 1 base, J lost 4 bases, and 20 bases lay in between. CDR1 is DFQATT, CDR2 SNEGSKA, per germline (reference sequence). Here the CDR3 reads CSARGRLTDLPNQPQHF. The CDR3 DNA sequence: TGCAGTGCTAGAGGTCGATTAACGGACCTTCCTAATCAGCCCCAGCATTTT.

Ten or more counts support this clonotype. In DNA form, the CDR3 reads TGTGCCAGCAGTCCGGGACAGCTCTCCTACGAGCAGTACTTC. As protein: CASSPGQLSYEQYF. V gene TRBV12-3 or TRBV12-4 combines with J gene TRBJ2-7; TRBD1 matches 7 bases. V lost 5 bases and J lost 0; bases outside the gene matches: 4. CDR3 size: 14 residues.

The genes are TRBV5-8 and TRBJ2-7; 8 bases line up with TRBD1. The CDR3 spans 18 residues. Trimming took 4 bases from V and 0 from J; bases not matched to a gene: 15. Germline V gene data show CDR1 as SGHTS and CDR2 as YDEGEE. The CDR3 DNA reads TGTGCCAGCAGCCCGGACAGGGTAGGGGGAATTAGCTCCTACGAGCAGTACTTC. This encodes CASSPDRVGGISSYEQYF.

This clonotype was seen only a few times. As DNA, the CDR3 is TGTGCCGCCGCAGGCAGTGAGCAGTTCTTC. It yields the protein CAAAGSEQFF. The chain joins TRBV28 to TRBJ2-1; no definite D call. The CDR3 runs to 10 residues. V dropped 11 bases and J dropped 9 bases, with 11 bases sitting between them. Germline values: CDR1 MDHEN, CDR2 SYDVKM.

V gene TRBV4-2 combines with J gene TRBJ2-7, with unresolved D. The germline gives CDR1 LGHNA, CDR2 YNFKEQ. This CDR3 has 12 residues. Trimming removed 4 bases from V and 4 bases from J, with 8 bases in between. The CDR3, as DNA: TGTGCCAGCAGCCCGCCGAATTACGAGCAGTACTTC. This translates into CASSPPNYEQYF.

This clonotype was seen many times. This chain uses TRBV11-2 with TRBJ1-2, with D possibly TRBD1 on 5 matching bases. The V and J ends lost 3 bases and 8 bases respectively, with 16 bases between them. From germline, CDR1 is SGHAT and CDR2 FQNNGV. The CDR3 spans 14 residues. The CDR3 DNA reads as TGTGCCAGCAGCTTCTCCGGGGCGAGTTACGGCTACACCTTC. It translates to CASSFSGASYGYTF. The full variable domain, with the rest looked up from reference TRBV11-2 and TRBJ1-2, is EAGVAQSPRYKIIEKRQSVAFWCNPISGHATLYWYQQILGQGPKLLIQFQNNGVVDDSQLPKDRFSAERLKGVDSTLKIQPAKLEDSAVYLCASSFSGASYGYTFGSGTRLTVV.

This clonotype was observed a handful of times. The chain recombines TRBV28 with TRBJ2-7; TRBD2 might be the D (5 bases). The germline V gene has CDR1 MDHEN and CDR2 SYDVKM. V lost 7 bases, J lost 6 bases, and 19 bases lay in between. This CDR3 comprises 14 residues. CDR3 sequence: CASKPTTLEGEQYF. The DNA for the CDR3 is TGTGCCAGCAAGCCCACTACCCTCGAGGGCGAGCAGTACTTC.

The sample holds many counts of this clonotype. The chain has TRBV7-9 and TRBJ2-1; D ambiguous. CDR3 length: 16 residues. Trimming took off 2 bases at V and 2 bases at J, with 13 bases between the two ends. The germline V gene encodes CDR1 SEHNR and CDR2 FQNEAQ (reference sequence). CDR3 DNA sequence: TGTGCCAGCAGCTTAATCCGGGTTGGCCCCTACAATGAGCAGTTCTTC. Encoded protein: CASSLIRVGPYNEQFF.

This clonotype was seen repeatedly, ten times or more. The V call is TRBV12-5, the J call TRBJ1-5; D unresolved. V was pared by 4 bases and J by 2 bases, with 15 bases between. The germline V gene encodes CDR1 LGHNT and CDR2 FRNRAP. This CDR3 contains 16 residues. The DNA for the CDR3 is TGTGCTAGTGGTTCGGCCGGGGTAGGTGGCAATCAGCCCCAGCATTTT. Amino acid sequence: CASGSAGVGGNQPQHF.

This clonotype was counted ten times or more. The chain joins TRBV20-1 to TRBJ2-1, with 7 positions matching TRBD2. After removal of 0 bases from V and 6 bases from J, the junction contained 8 bases not matched to a gene. This CDR3 is built from 15 residues. CDR1 is DFQATT and CDR2 is SNEGSKA in the germline V gene (reference sequence). The CDR3 is CSARDTRLASNEQFF. The CDR3 coding sequence is TGCAGTGCTAGAGACACTCGACTAGCTAGCAATGAGCAGTTCTTC.

This clonotype was counted between two and nine times. This chain connects TRBV19 to TRBJ1-1, with D possibly matching TRBD1 (6 bases). The CDR3 has 15 residues. Per the germline V gene, CDR1 is LNHDA and CDR2 is SQIVND (reference sequence). The germline V and J ends were trimmed by 11 bases and 0 bases, with 19 bases remaining between them. The CDR3 DNA reads as TGTGCCGGCAGGGACACTGAGAACATGAACACTGAAGCTTTCTTT. Its translation: CAGRDTENMNTEAFF.

This clonotype has a count of ten or more. V gene TRBV28 combines with J gene TRBJ1-1, with D possibly TRBD1 on 6 matching bases. Trimming stripped 3 bases from V and 2 bases from J, with 16 bases between. The V gene's germline CDR1 is MDHEN and CDR2 SYDVKM. CDR3 length: 16 amino acids. CDR3 DNA sequence: TGTGCCAGCAGTTTTCACCCGACAGGACCTAACACTGAAGCTTTCTTT. It yields the protein CASSFHPTGPNTEAFF.

This chain uses TRBV28 with TRBJ2-3, with 12 bases that match TRBD2. CDR3 size: 16 residues. The germline V gene encodes CDR1 MDHEN and CDR2 SYDVKM. The V and J ends lost 5 bases and 9 bases, in that order; junction bases with no gene match: 12. The CDR3 region has the DNA TGTGCCAGCAGTCGAGCCACTAGCGGGAGGTTCGGAACGCAGTATTTT. This codes for CASSRATSGRFGTQYF.

This clonotype was detected a few times. Here the CDR3 reads CASSPRPTGAESYNEQFF. CDR3 DNA sequence: TGCGCCAGCAGCCCCCGCCCGACGGGTGCGGAATCCTACAATGAGCAGTTCTTC. The J gene is TRBJ2-1, the V gene TRBV5-1; D call uncertain. The length of the CDR3 is 18 residues. V dropped 4 bases and J dropped 1 base, with 21 bases sitting between them. Germline values: CDR1 SGHRS, CDR2 YFSETQ. Supplemented by reference TRBV5-1 and TRBJ2-1, the full variable domain reads KAGVTQTPRYLIKTRGQQVTLSCSPISGHRSVSWYQQTPGQGLQFLFEYFSETQRNKGNFPGRFSGRQFSNSRSEMNVSTLELGDSALYLCASSPRPTGAESYNEQFFGPGTRLTVL.